This T cell receptor (beta chain) is drawn from a study of OX40 agonist ivuxolimab in advanced cancers. The overall study: Among those treated, three patients had partial responses, one with hepatocellular carcinoma and two with cutaneous melanoma.

CDR1 MDHEN and CDR2 SYDVKM come from the germline V gene. This CDR3 region has 15 residues. J lost 7 bases, V lost 8 bases, and 13 bases had no gene match. The method was immunoSEQ multiplex PCR; TCRdb's version includes in-frame clones alone and lacks a portion of them. The sample shows 65,000 to 95,000 clones, roughly 87% of them seen only once. This specimen consisted of CD4+ or CD8+ T cells sorted from blood, obtained in a trial of the OX40 agonist ivuxolimab. This chain links TRBV28 with TRBJ2-1, with TRBD2 matching 8 bases. This receptor was obtained from an adult with an advanced solid tumor such as melanoma, head and neck, liver or kidney cancer. CDR3 sequence: CASSTSGAVGNEQFF. The CDR3 coding sequence is TGTGCCAGCTCAACTAGCGGAGCTGTGGGTAATGAGCAGTTCTTC.